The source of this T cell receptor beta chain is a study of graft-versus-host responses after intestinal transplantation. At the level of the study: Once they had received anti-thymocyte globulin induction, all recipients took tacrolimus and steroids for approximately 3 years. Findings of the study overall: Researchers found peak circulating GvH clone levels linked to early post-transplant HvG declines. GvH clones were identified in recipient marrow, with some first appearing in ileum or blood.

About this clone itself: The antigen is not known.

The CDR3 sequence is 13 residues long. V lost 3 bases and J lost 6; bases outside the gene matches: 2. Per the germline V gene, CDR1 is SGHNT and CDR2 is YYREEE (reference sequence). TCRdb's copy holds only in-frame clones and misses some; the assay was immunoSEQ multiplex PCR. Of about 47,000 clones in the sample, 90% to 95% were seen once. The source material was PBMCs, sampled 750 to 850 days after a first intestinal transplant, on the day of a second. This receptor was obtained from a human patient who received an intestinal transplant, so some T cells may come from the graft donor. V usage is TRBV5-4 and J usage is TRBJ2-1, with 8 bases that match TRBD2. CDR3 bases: TGTGCCAGCAGCTCCCGGGGGGGCAATGAGCAGTTCTTC. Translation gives CASSSRGGNEQFF.